One sample yielded the 14 T cell receptor beta chains listed below, sequenced in a study of blood T cell repertoires in COVID-19. Only in-frame clones appear in the TCRdb table, and some are missing; sequencing was by immunoSEQ multiplex PCR. The repertoire holds about 270,000 clones, with around 87% as singletons. The sequenced sample consisted of PBMCs or T cells enriched from blood (not recorded which). The receptors were gathered from a woman younger than 35 who had recovered from COVID-19.

This clone appeared many times. The CDR3: CASSLGTSLVTFF. The CDR3 bases are TGCGCCAGCAGCTTAGGGACTAGCTTGGTTACGTTCTTC. V and J are TRBV4-1 and TRBJ2-1, with TRBD2 matching 9 bases. This CDR3 has 13 amino acids. V was clipped by 5 bases and J by 15 bases; unmatched bases: 11. Germline V CDR1 and CDR2: MGHRA, YSYEKL.

The gene calls are TRBV12-5 and TRBJ1-1; D unresolved. With 1 base removed from V and 11 bases from J, the gap between germline ends came to 8 bases. The CDR3 consists of 11 residues. Germline CDR1 LGHNT, CDR2 FRNRAP. Here the CDR3 DNA reads TGTGCTAGTGGTTTGGGGGCGTCGGCTTTCTTT. Residues: CASGLGASAFF.

V gene TRBV5-6 combines with J gene TRBJ2-7, with D perhaps TRBD1 (6 bases). Germline CDR1 and CDR2: SGHDT and YYEEEE. Trimming removed 7 bases from V and 2 bases from J, with 22 bases in between. The length of the CDR3 is 16 residues. The CDR3 DNA is TGTGCCAGCGATCTTTCTTATCGGGACATAGCCTACGAGCAGTACTTC. As protein: CASDLSYRDIAYEQYF.

Written as DNA, the CDR3 is TGTGCCAGCAGTTTACGTTGGGACTTAACCTACGAGCAGTACTTC. Translated, it gives CASSLRWDLTYEQYF. The chain carries TRBV28 and TRBJ2-7; possible D gene TRBD2, 6 bases. The CDR3 runs 15 residues. From germline, CDR1 is MDHEN and CDR2 SYDVKM. The V and J ends lost 2 bases and 2 bases respectively, with 13 bases between them.

This chain connects TRBV27 to TRBJ2-1; 12 nucleotides align to TRBD2. CDR1 and CDR2 from the germline V gene are MNHEY and SMNVEV (reference sequence). V lost 5 bases, J lost 9 bases, and 8 bases stayed unmatched. The CDR3 length is 15 residues. The CDR3 DNA is TGTGCCAGCAGTCCCGGACTAGCGGGGACCGGTGAGCAGTTCTTC. Encoded protein: CASSPGLAGTGEQFF.

The chain recombines TRBV5-5 with TRBJ1-4; D not resolved. The CDR3 contains 14 residues. From germline, CDR1 is SGHKS and CDR2 YYEKEE (reference sequence). Trimming cost V 1 base and J 8 bases, with 12 bases left between them. CDR3 nucleotide sequence: TGTGCCAGCAGCTTGTACGAGATGCGGGAAAAACTGTTTTTT. Amino acids: CASSLYEMREKLFF.

This chain uses TRBV6-5 with TRBJ2-2; TRBD1 matches 8 bases. Germline V gene sequence: CDR1 MNHEY, CDR2 SVGAGI. The CDR3 extends over 14 amino acids. The junction had 3 bases not matched to a gene; V was cut back by 2 bases and J by 7 bases. The CDR3 DNA follows: TGTGCCAGCAGTTACGGACAGGGTAACGGGGAGCTGTTTTTT. Residues: CASSYGQGNGELFF.

Here the CDR3 DNA reads TGTGCCAGCAGCTTAAGACCCCGAGGACAGGGGGTGAACACTGAAGCTTTCTTT. It is translated as CASSLRPRGQGVNTEAFF. The chain combines TRBV7-3 with TRBJ1-1; the match to TRBD1 covers 10 bases. This CDR3 has 18 amino acids. Per germline, CDR1 SGHTA and CDR2 FQGTGA. J gave up 0 bases and V 1 base, and 8 bases lay outside the gene matches.

V is TRBV27 and J is TRBJ1-4; D is undetermined. With 3 bases removed from V and 8 bases from J, the gap between germline ends came to 10 bases. Per the germline V gene, CDR1 is MNHEY and CDR2 is SMNVEV (reference sequence). The CDR3 is made up of 13 amino acids. The CDR3 nucleotides are TGTGCCAGCAGTTTCGGCTCGGGAGAAAAACTGTTTTTT. The encoded protein is CASSFGSGEKLFF.

This chain links TRBV3-1 (or the pseudogene TRBV3-2) with TRBJ1-3; no reliable D call. The CDR3 spans 15 residues. Germline V lookup: CDR1 LGHDT, CDR2 YNNKEL (reference sequence). The V and J ends lost 2 bases and 2 bases respectively, with 10 bases between them. The CDR3 is CASSQKGTAGNTIYF. DNA for the CDR3: TGTGCCAGCAGCCAAAAAGGAACAGCTGGAAACACCATATATTTT.

This clone occurred once. The chain links TRBV7-3 to TRBJ1-6; D unresolved. There are 13 residues in the CDR3. CDR1 and CDR2 from the germline V gene are SGHTA and FQGTGA. V dropped 6 bases and J dropped 8 bases, with 11 bases sitting between them. As DNA, the CDR3 is TGTGCCAGCAGTCCATCCCGCGATTCACCCCTCCACTTT. Translated: CASSPSRDSPLHF.

This sequence joins TRBV19 and TRBJ1-2; perhaps TRBD1 as D (5 bases). V was shortened by 3 bases and J by 8 bases, with 13 bases between the two germline ends. The V gene's germline CDR1 is LNHDA and CDR2 SQIVND (reference sequence). CDR3 length: 13 residues. The CDR3 DNA reads TGTGCCAGTAGTATGGGGCAGGCTAGGGGCTACACCTTC. As protein: CASSMGQARGYTF.

The gene calls are TRBV20-1 and TRBJ2-5; 8 positions agree with TRBD1. This CDR3 is built from 16 residues. J was trimmed by 4 bases and V by 3 bases; bases with no gene match: 13. From germline, CDR1 is DFQATT and CDR2 SNEGSKA (reference sequence). Here the CDR3 reads CSASRSGGFVRETQYF. The CDR3 DNA follows: TGCAGTGCTAGTAGGTCAGGGGGCTTTGTGCGAGAGACCCAGTACTTC.

The chain couples TRBV19 to TRBJ1-5; 10 nucleotides match TRBD1. The CDR3 is made up of 17 amino acids. CDR1 is LNHDA and CDR2 is SQIVND in the germline V gene (reference sequence). V dropped 4 bases and J dropped 3; count of bases not matched to a gene: 9. CDR3 region: CASSTLRQGAVNQPQHF. The CDR3 DNA reads as TGTGCCAGTAGTACACTACGACAGGGGGCGGTCAATCAGCCCCAGCATTTT. Looking up the rest from reference TRBV19 and TRBJ1-5 gives the full variable domain: DGGITQSPKYLFRKEGQNVTLSCEQNLNHDAMYWYRQDPGQGLRLIYYSQIVNDFQKGDIAEGYSVSREKKESFPLTVTSAQKNPTAFYLCASSTLRQGAVNQPQHFGDGTRLSIL.